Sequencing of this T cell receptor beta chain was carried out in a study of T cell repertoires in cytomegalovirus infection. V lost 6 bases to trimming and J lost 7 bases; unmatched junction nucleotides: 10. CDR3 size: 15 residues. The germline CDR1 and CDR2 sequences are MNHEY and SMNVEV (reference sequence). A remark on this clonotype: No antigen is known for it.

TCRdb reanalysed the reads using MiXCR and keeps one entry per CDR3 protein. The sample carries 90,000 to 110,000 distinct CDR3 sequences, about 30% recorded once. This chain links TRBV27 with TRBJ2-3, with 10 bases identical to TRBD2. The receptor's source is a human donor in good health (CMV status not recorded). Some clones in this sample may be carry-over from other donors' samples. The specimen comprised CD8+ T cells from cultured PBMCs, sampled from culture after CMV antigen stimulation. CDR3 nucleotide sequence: TGTGCCAGCAGCCGGAATAGCGGGGGGCAGAATACGCAGTATTTT. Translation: CASSRNSGGQNTQYF.